Listed below are T cell receptor beta chains from one sample, sequenced in a study of shared clonotypes between healthy human individuals. Clones were sequenced by immunoSEQ multiplex PCR, and TCRdb holds only the in-frame ones, with some missing. The sample records some 2.1 million clones, 85% to 95% being singletons. The sample taken for sequencing was naive CD4+ T cells sorted from blood. The receptors derive from a man aged 18 to 30 in good health. The CDR3 runs from the conserved cysteine through the conserved F or W. A D gene is named only where the DNA matches it firmly. Some rows have no size entry. The others give once, few or many, or a class for an expanded clone.

size	D	V	J	DNA	CDR3
NA	TRBD2	TRBV4-3	TRBJ2-3	TGCGCCAGCAGCCAGGACGGACTAGCGGGAGTTGCTAGCACAGATACGCAGTATTTT	CASSQDGLAGVASTDTQYF
NA	NA	TRBV6-1	TRBJ2-7	TGTGCCACCTCATCCTACGAGCAGTACTTC	CATSSYEQYF
NA	TRBD1	TRBV2	TRBJ1-5	TGTGCCAGCAGTCGCGCCCCAGGGGGCTGGGGCAATCAGCCCCAGCATTTT	CASSRAPGGWGNQPQHF
NA	NA	TRBV6-1	TRBJ1-4	TGTGCCAGCAGTGGCCTGACAGAAAGGGGTGAAAAACTGTTTTTT	CASSGLTERGEKLFF
NA	NA	TRBV30	TRBJ2-7	TGTGCCTGGACCCGCGACGCTGCCTACGAGCAGTACTTC	CAWTRDAAYEQYF
many	NA	TRBV30	TRBJ2-7	TGTGCCGGACGGGACCTTACCTACGAGCAGTACTTC	CAGRDLTYEQYF
NA	NA	TRBV7-2	TRBJ2-7	TGTGCCAGCAGCTCCCAAGGCCAGGTGGGCGAGCAGTACTTC	CASSSQGQVGEQYF
NA	NA	TRBV2	TRBJ1-6	TGTGCCAGCAGTGAAAATCGGAGGGGGGTTTCACCCCTCCACTTT	CASSENRRGVSPLHF
NA	NA	TRBV10-2	TRBJ1-4	TGCGCCAGCCGAGGGACCAGGAATGAAAAACTGTTTTTT	CASRGTRNEKLFF
NA	TRBD1	TRBV13	TRBJ1-6	TGTGCCAGCAGCCCGGGACAGGGTGTTAATTCACCCCTCCACTTT	CASSPGQGVNSPLHF
NA	NA	TRBV18	TRBJ1-5	TGTGCCAGCTCACCACAGACAGGATTCGGTCAGCCCCAGCATTTT	CASSPQTGFGQPQHF
NA	NA	TRBV6-5	TRBJ2-3	TGTGCCAGCAGCCAACACAGGGGCACAGATACGCAGTATTTT	CASSQHRGTDTQYF
once	NA	TRBV7-2	TRBJ1-6	TGTGCCAGCAGCTTAGGACAGCATAATTCACCCCTCCACTTT	CASSLGQHNSPLHF
NA	NA	TRBV2	TRBJ1-1	TGTGCCAGCAGACTCGACATGAACACTGAAGCTTTCTTT	CASRLDMNTEAFF
NA	NA	TRBV6-6	TRBJ1-2	TGTGCCAGCAGTTATCGTCCCGGGGGAGGGGATGGCTACACCTTC	CASSYRPGGGDGYTF